This entry is about one T cell receptor (beta chain). As yet, its antigen is unknown. This sample's treatment: 15 to 20 received Ad26.COV2.S at low or high dose, single or two shots; roughly 5 received placebo; per-sample allocation not given. Sample collection was performed on day 63 after the first vaccine or placebo injection. This entry comes from a study of Ad26.COV2.S vaccination and SARS-CoV-2 variants. Overall study results and limits: Breadth of non-spike TCRs did not differ between vaccinees and placebo recipients. There was a possibility that the TCR breadth and depth analyses underestimated total T cell responses.

Clones were sequenced by immunoSEQ multiplex PCR, and TCRdb holds only the in-frame ones, with some missing. The sample comprises about 430,000 clones, 80% to 95% of which are singletons, and about 12% rests with the top ten. V lost 0 bases to trimming and J lost 6 bases, with 10 bases between them. The CDR3 totals 14 residues. The germline CDR1 and CDR2 sequences are SGHRS and YFSETQ. The receptor comes from a person aged 18 to 65 who received the Ad26.COV2.S COVID-19 vaccine or a placebo. The rearrangement uses TRBV5-1 and TRBJ2-4; no reliable D call. The sample consisted of peripheral blood, taken in a trial of Ad26.COV2.S vaccine versus placebo. The CDR3 reads CASSLEVGLNIQYF. The CDR3 DNA reads as TGCGCCAGCAGCTTGGAGGTAGGGTTAAACATTCAGTACTTC.